These T cell receptor beta chains were read from a single sample in a study of cytomegalovirus exposure and HLA in healthy donors. Produced via immunoSEQ multiplex PCR; TCRdb's table is partial and in-frame only. The data contain about 150,000 clones, over 70% of them singletons. Sample: PBMCs. The receptors shown here come from a male donor in good health and CMV-seronegative. The CDR3 runs from the conserved cysteine through the conserved F or W. The order of the fields is CDR3 protein, CDR3 DNA, J gene, D gene, V gene, clone size. The D gene is left open where the match is weak. Some rows mark clone size as missing; the rest say once, few, many or name a class of expanded clone.

CASSPGVPNSPLHF	TGTGCCAGCAGCCCGGGGGTCCCTAATTCACCCCTCCACTTT	TRBJ1-6	.	TRBV7-9	few
CASSPQTNYGYTF	TGTGCCAGCAGTCCCCAAACTAACTATGGCTACACCTTC	TRBJ1-2	.	TRBV28	.
CASSPRAGALLTQHF	TGTGCCAGCAGCCCGAGGGCGGGCGCCCTATTGACCCAGCATTTT	TRBJ1-5	.	TRBV7-2	.
CASSLTLQGRGYTF	TGTGCCAGCAGCTTGACGCTACAGGGGCGAGGCTACACCTTC	TRBJ1-2	TRBD1	TRBV5-4	.
CASSLSGQYYEQYF	TGTGCCAGCTCACTCTCGGGACAGTACTACGAGCAGTACTTC	TRBJ2-7	TRBD1	TRBV18	.
CASSQDRGFSYEQYF	TGCGCCAGCAGCCAAGATCGGGGGTTTTCCTACGAGCAGTACTTC	TRBJ2-7	.	TRBV4-3	once
CASRARTGVSTEAFF	TGTGCCAGCAGGGCACGGACAGGGGTTTCGACTGAAGCTTTCTTT	TRBJ1-1	TRBD1	TRBV2	.
CASSPSGISYEQYF	TGTGCCAGCAGCCCTAGCGGAATCTCCTACGAGCAGTACTTC	TRBJ2-7	TRBD2	TRBV9	.
CASSQEIKQPQHF	TGCGCCAGCAGCCAAGAAATAAAACAGCCCCAGCATTTT	TRBJ1-5	.	TRBV4-1	.
CASSLQGFYEQFF	TGTGCCAGCAGTTTACAGGGTTTTTATGAGCAGTTCTTC	TRBJ2-1	.	TRBV27	.
CASSETAGPNEAFF	TGTGCCAGCAGTGAAACGGCAGGGCCTAATGAAGCTTTCTTT	TRBJ1-1	.	TRBV6-1	.
CASSRPGRDEQYF	TGTGCCAGCAGCCGTCCCGGGCGGGACGAGCAGTACTTC	TRBJ2-7	.	TRBV7-2	.
CASNLGGRAEAFF	TGTGCCAGCAACCTAGGGGGGAGGGCTGAAGCTTTCTTT	TRBJ1-1	.	TRBV28	.
CSVGEVHEQYF	TGCAGCGTAGGGGAGGTCCACGAGCAGTACTTC	TRBJ2-7	.	TRBV29-1	few
CASSLSQGDIQPQHF	TGTGCCAGCAGTTTATCCCAGGGTGATATTCAGCCCCAGCATTTT	TRBJ1-5	.	TRBV28	.
CAWSTYRATLFAEAFF	TGTGCCTGGAGTACCTACAGGGCGACCCTGTTCGCTGAAGCTTTCTTT	TRBJ1-1	.	TRBV30	.
CAIRDREGNTEAFF	TGTGCCATCAGGGACAGGGAGGGAAACACTGAAGCTTTCTTT	TRBJ1-1	TRBD1	TRBV10-3	.
CASSPGGTGTQYF	TGTGCCAGCAGCCCTGGGGGGACAGGAACGCAGTATTTT	TRBJ2-3	TRBD1	TRBV6-4	.
CASSLLTPDTNPYEQYF	TGTGCCAGCAGCTTACTCACCCCCGACACCAACCCTTACGAGCAGTACTTC	TRBJ2-7	.	TRBV7-2	.
CASSFSRSSEQYF	TGTGCCAGCAGTTTCTCGCGGTCGAGCGAGCAGTACTTC	TRBJ2-7	.	TRBV27	few
CASSLGGAYGYTF	TGTGCCAGCAGCTTAGGTGGAGCCTATGGCTACACCTTC	TRBJ1-2	.	TRBV7-9	few
CASKAEGHWDTEAFF	TGTGCCAGTAAGGCCGAGGGCCACTGGGACACTGAAGCTTTCTTT	TRBJ1-1	.	TRBV19	.
CASSFQGGNTGELFF	TGTGCCAGCAGCTTTCAAGGGGGGAACACCGGGGAGCTGTTTTTT	TRBJ2-2	.	TRBV7-2	.
CASSQEGPRSGNTIYF	TGCGCCAGCAGCCAAGAGGGGCCGCGCTCTGGAAACACCATATATTTT	TRBJ1-3	.	TRBV4-3	.
CASSLGRPGQGTPMNTEAFF	TGCGCCAGCAGCTTGGGCCGCCCGGGACAGGGAACTCCCATGAACACTGAAGCTTTCTTT	TRBJ1-1	TRBD1	TRBV5-1	.
CASSGGRNQPQHF	TGTGCCAGCAGTGGCGGCCGCAATCAGCCCCAGCATTTT	TRBJ1-5	.	TRBV27	once
CASSFGQARKNIQYF	TGTGCCAGCAGCTTCGGACAGGCTAGGAAAAACATTCAGTACTTC	TRBJ2-4	TRBD1	TRBV14	.
CASSQDDEAGVSYEQYF	TGCGCCAGCAGCCAAGATGATGAAGCGGGAGTATCCTACGAGCAGTACTTC	TRBJ2-7	TRBD2	TRBV4-1	few
CASKRAGAGRGEQFF	TGTGCCAGCAAGAGAGCGGGGGCCGGGAGAGGAGAGCAGTTCTTC	TRBJ2-1	TRBD2	TRBV6-5	.
CAWAGGGHNNEQFF	TGTGCCTGGGCAGGAGGGGGCCATAACAATGAGCAGTTCTTC	TRBJ2-1	.	TRBV30	.